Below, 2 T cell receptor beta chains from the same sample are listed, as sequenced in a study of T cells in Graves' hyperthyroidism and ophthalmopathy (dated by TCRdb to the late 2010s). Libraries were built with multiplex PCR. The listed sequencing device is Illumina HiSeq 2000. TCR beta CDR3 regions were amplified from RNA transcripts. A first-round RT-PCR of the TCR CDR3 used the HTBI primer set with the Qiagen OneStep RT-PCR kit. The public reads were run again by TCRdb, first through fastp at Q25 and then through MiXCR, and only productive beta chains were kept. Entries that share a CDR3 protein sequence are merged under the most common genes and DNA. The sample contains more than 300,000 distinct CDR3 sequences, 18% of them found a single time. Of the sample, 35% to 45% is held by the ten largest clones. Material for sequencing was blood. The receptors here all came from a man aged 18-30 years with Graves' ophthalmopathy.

The CDR3 nucleotides are TGTGCCAGCAGCTCTAACAGCAATACGCAGTATTTT. Protein: CASSSNSNTQYF. The chain combines TRBV9 with TRBJ2-3, with D unclear. V dropped 4 bases and J dropped 7 bases, with 10 bases sitting between them. Per germline, CDR1 SGDLS and CDR2 YYNGEE. This CDR3 contains 12 residues.

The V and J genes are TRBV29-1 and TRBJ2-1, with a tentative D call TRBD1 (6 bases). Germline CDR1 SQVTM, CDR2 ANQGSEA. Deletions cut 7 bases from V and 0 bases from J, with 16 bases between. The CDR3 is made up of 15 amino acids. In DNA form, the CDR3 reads TGCAGCGCCGTCGACAGGTCGAGCTCCTACAATGAGCAGTTCTTC. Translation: CSAVDRSSSYNEQFF.